Below are 24 T cell receptor beta chains sequenced from a single sample in a study of cytomegalovirus exposure and HLA in healthy donors. Libraries were prepared by immunoSEQ multiplex PCR; TCRdb keeps only in-frame clonotypes and omits some of them. The table includes 95,000 to 150,000 clones, roughly 90% detected once. The sequenced sample was PBMCs. Source of these receptors: a woman aged 18-29 years in good health and CMV-seronegative.

The chain uses TRBV28 and TRBJ1-4; perhaps TRBD1 as D (6 bases). V lost 10 bases, J lost 4 bases, and 13 bases lay in between. CDR3 length: 13 residues. The V gene's germline CDR1 is MDHEN and CDR2 SYDVKM. The CDR3: CATFNRDNEKLFF. The CDR3 DNA follows: TGTGCCACATTCAACAGGGATAATGAAAAACTGTTTTTT.

The V and J genes are TRBV7-8 and TRBJ1-1, with no clear D. Trimming shortened V by 0 bases and J by 4 bases, and 15 bases separated the two germline ends. This CDR3 has 16 residues. Per the germline V gene, CDR1 is SGHVS and CDR2 is FQNEAQ. This chain's CDR3 is CASSLALTIAGTEAFF. The DNA for the CDR3 is TGTGCCAGCAGCTTAGCGCTAACTATCGCCGGCACTGAAGCTTTCTTT.

The chain links TRBV28 to TRBJ2-7; D may be TRBD1 (6 bases). Germline V gene lookup returns CDR1 MDHEN and CDR2 SYDVKM. V was trimmed by 6 bases and J by 3 bases, leaving 12 bases between them. The CDR3 covers 13 residues. DNA of the CDR3: TGTGCCAGCAGGGGTCCAGGGGACTACGAGCAGTACTTC. This gives the protein CASRGPGDYEQYF.

CDR3 sequence (DNA): TGTGCCAGCTCACCGGAGGACAGATTGAACACTGAAGCTTTCTTT. Translated: CASSPEDRLNTEAFF. This chain uses TRBV18 with TRBJ1-1, with D maybe TRBD1 (6 bases). The V and J ends lost 3 bases and 0 bases respectively, with 11 bases between them. The germline V gene has CDR1 KGHSH and CDR2 LQKENI. This CDR3 is built from 15 residues.

J is TRBJ2-5 and V is TRBV4-1; 10 nucleotides match TRBD2. V shed 6 bases and J 1 base; nucleotides not matched to a gene: 5. Germline CDR1 MGHRA, CDR2 YSYEKL. The CDR3 covers 15 residues. CDR3 DNA sequence: TGCGCCAGCAGGCCGACTAGCGGGCCCCAAGAGACCCAGTACTTC. Translating it yields CASRPTSGPQETQYF.

V and J are TRBV6-5 and TRBJ2-2; D gene uncertain. Deletions cut 2 bases from V and 4 bases from J, with 5 bases between. The CDR3 consists of 13 residues. Germline V gene data show CDR1 as MNHEY and CDR2 as SVGAGI. The CDR3 bases are TGTGCCAGCAGTTACCGCGGCACCGGGGAGCTGTTTTTT. The encoded protein is CASSYRGTGELFF.

The chain has TRBV19 and TRBJ2-1, with 10 bases that match TRBD2. J gave up 7 bases and V 4 bases, and 7 bases lay outside the gene matches. The germline V gene encodes CDR1 LNHDA and CDR2 SQIVND (reference sequence). CDR3 size: 15 residues. The CDR3 loop reads CASSRTSGPRNEQFF. CDR3 in DNA: TGTGCCAGTAGTAGGACTAGCGGTCCAAGGAATGAGCAGTTCTTC.

The rearrangement links TRBV6-6 to TRBJ2-7; 8 bases are a match to TRBD2. This CDR3 has 15 amino acids. Trimming cost V 2 bases and J 1 base; bases outside gene matches: 4. Germline V gene data show CDR1 as MNHNY and CDR2 as SVGAGI (reference sequence). CDR3 sequence (DNA): TGTGCCAGCAGTTACAGCCAGCGGGAGTCCTACGAGCAGTACTTC. Its protein product is CASSYSQRESYEQYF.

The chain is built from TRBV2 and TRBJ2-1; 8 bases agree with TRBD1. The germline V gene encodes CDR1 SNHLY and CDR2 FYNNEI. Trimming removed 7 bases from V and 0 bases from J; junction bases left unmatched: 5. The CDR3 consists of 15 residues. For the CDR3, the DNA is TGTGCCAGCACCTCCGACAGGGGCTCCTACAATGAGCAGTTCTTC. It specifies CASTSDRGSYNEQFF.

This chain joins TRBV7-9 and TRBJ1-2; perhaps TRBD1 as D (6 bases). The ends were cut back, 5 bases at V and 0 bases at J, with 19 bases in the middle. Per germline, CDR1 SEHNR and CDR2 FQNEAQ (reference sequence). The CDR3 has 17 residues. CDR3 sequence reads: CASSLTLGGPTNYGYTF. CDR3 bases: TGTGCCAGCAGCCTTACCCTGGGGGGGCCTACTAACTATGGCTACACCTTC.

This rearrangement joins TRBV5-1 to TRBJ1-4, with 9 bases aligning to TRBD1. The CDR3 contains 14 residues. The V segment lost 3 bases and the J segment 7 bases; nucleotides outside the gene matches: 4. Germline loops: CDR1 SGHRS, CDR2 YFSETQ. CDR3 sequence reads: CASSWTGQGEKLFF. The CDR3 nucleotides read TGCGCCAGCAGCTGGACGGGACAGGGTGAAAAACTGTTTTTT.

The V call is TRBV7-9, the J call TRBJ1-1, with D unclear. This CDR3 region has 14 residues. Germline assignment: CDR1 SEHNR and CDR2 FQNEAQ (reference sequence). Trimming pared 0 bases from V and 1 base from J, leaving 6 bases between. DNA of the CDR3: TGTGCCAGCAGCTTAGCGGCCAGGAACACTGAAGCTTTCTTT. Translation: CASSLAARNTEAFF.

This clone came up a few times. The chain combines TRBV28 with TRBJ1-2; 11 nucleotides align to TRBD1. CDR3 length equals 14 residues. Per germline, CDR1 MDHEN and CDR2 SYDVKM. With V trimmed by 5 bases and J by 8 bases, 7 bases remained unmatched. The CDR3 DNA reads as TGTGCCAGCAGTCCAGATGGGACAGGGGGAGGCTACACCTTC. Protein: CASSPDGTGGGYTF.

V is TRBV7-2 and J is TRBJ2-3, with 12 bases lining up with TRBD2. V gave up 5 bases and J gave up 5 bases; unmatched junction bases: 8. Germline CDR1 SGHTA, CDR2 FQGNSA. The CDR3 length is 16 residues. The CDR3 nucleotides are TGTGCCAGCAGCCCCTCTAGCGGGAGGGCCGGAGATACGCAGTATTTT. This encodes CASSPSSGRAGDTQYF. The full variable domain, in which reference TRBV7-2 and TRBJ2-3 provide the parts outside the CDR3, is GAGVSQSPSNKVTEKGKDVELRCDPISGHTALYWYRQSLGQGLEFLIYFQGNSAPDKSGLPSDRFSAERTGGSVSTLTIQRTQQEDSAVYLCASSPSSGRAGDTQYFGPGTRLTVL.

This chain joins TRBV7-9 and TRBJ2-5; weak D call: TRBD1 (6 bases). This CDR3 contains 15 residues. Between the trimmed V and J ends, which lost 5 bases and 5 bases, there was a span of 18 bases. CDR1 and CDR2 (germline): SEHNR, FQNEAQ (reference sequence). CDR3 in amino acids: CASSLTRGRRETQYF. In nucleotides, the CDR3 is TGTGCCAGCAGCCTAACCAGGGGCCGCAGGGAGACCCAGTACTTC.

The chain recombines TRBV14 with TRBJ2-7, with D uncertain. V was trimmed by 0 bases and J by 0 bases, leaving 6 bases between them. This CDR3 region has 14 residues. Germline lookup yields CDR1 SGHDN and CDR2 FVKESK. In DNA form, the CDR3 reads TGTGCCAGCAGCCAAGACCGGAGCTCCTACGAGCAGTACTTC. It codes for CASSQDRSSYEQYF.

This chain joins TRBV5-6 and TRBJ2-7; tentatively, D is TRBD2 (5 bases). Germline V gene sequence: CDR1 SGHDT, CDR2 YYEEEE. There are 13 residues in the CDR3. Trimming pared 3 bases from V and 2 bases from J, leaving 9 bases between. The CDR3 sequence is CASSSSGTYEQYF. DNA for the CDR3: TGTGCCAGCAGCTCGAGCGGAACCTACGAGCAGTACTTC.

The chain recombines TRBV7-9 with TRBJ2-4; 8 bases are shared with TRBD1. The trim removed 5 bases at V and 2 bases at J, leaving 8 bases unmatched. CDR1 is SEHNR and CDR2 is FQNEAQ in the germline V gene (reference sequence). The CDR3 contains 16 residues. CDR3 region: CASSIQGARPKNIQYF. CDR3 coding DNA: TGTGCCAGCAGCATTCAGGGGGCGCGACCCAAAAACATTCAGTACTTC.

The genes are TRBV5-4 and TRBJ1-3; D remains unclear. Trimming stripped 0 bases from V and 0 bases from J, with 7 bases between. Germline V lookup: CDR1 SGHNT, CDR2 YYREEE (reference sequence). The CDR3 length is 15 residues. The CDR3 spells CASSLGGISGNTIYF. In DNA form, the CDR3 reads TGTGCCAGCAGCTTGGGCGGGATCTCTGGAAACACCATATATTTT.

The chain employs TRBV7-9 and TRBJ2-7; 7 bases agree with TRBD1. Trimming took 6 bases from V and 3 from J; bases not matched to a gene: 8. CDR3 length: 14 residues. Germline CDR1 is SEHNR and CDR2 is FQNEAQ (reference sequence). This CDR3 is CASSRQGPIYEQYF. Here the CDR3 DNA reads TGTGCCAGCAGTCGACAGGGCCCCATCTACGAGCAGTACTTC.

The gene calls are TRBV27 and TRBJ2-2; 13 bases align to TRBD2. CDR1 is MNHEY, CDR2 SMNVEV, per germline (reference sequence). The V gene end was trimmed by 6 bases and the J gene end by 5 bases; junction bases not matched to a gene: 6. The CDR3 covers 16 residues. The CDR3 DNA follows: TGTGCCAGCAGGCACCCGGGACTAGCGGGGACCGGGGAGCTGTTTTTT. Amino acid sequence: CASRHPGLAGTGELFF.

The chain combines TRBV27 with TRBJ2-7, with a weak D call TRBD1 (6 bases). V was pared by 4 bases and J by 5 bases, with 12 bases between. This CDR3 contains 13 residues. Germline-derived CDR1 and CDR2 are MNHEY and SMNVEV (reference sequence). The CDR3 is CASSSETGNEQYF. The CDR3 nucleotides are TGTGCCAGCAGTTCGGAAACAGGGAACGAGCAGTACTTC.

The genes are TRBV19 and TRBJ2-7; TRBD2 is a possible D gene (5 bases). From germline, CDR1 is LNHDA and CDR2 SQIVND (reference sequence). Trimming left V 5 bases short and J 2 bases short, with 13 bases between. This CDR3 region has 14 residues. The CDR3: CASSLSGKTYEQYF. CDR3 DNA: TGTGCCAGTAGTCTATCGGGAAAGACCTACGAGCAGTACTTC.

This sequence joins TRBV4-1 and TRBJ2-3; 8 bases align to TRBD2. Germline CDR1 MGHRA, CDR2 YSYEKL. The junction had 4 bases not matched to a gene; V was cut back by 2 bases and J by 0 bases. This CDR3 has 16 residues. In DNA, the CDR3 is TGCGCCAGCAGCCAAAGCGGGAGTTATAGCACAGATACGCAGTATTTT. Encoded protein: CASSQSGSYSTDTQYF.